This note documents a single TCR beta chain sequence. The data are from a study of blood T cell repertoires in COVID-19. Study-wide context: Samples of COVID-19 (acute and convalescent) were obtained from the United States, Italy and Spain. PBMCs, B-cell-depleted T cells, or T cells provided the cDNA or gDNA that made up the material.

The method was immunoSEQ multiplex PCR; TCRdb's version includes in-frame clones alone and lacks a portion of them. This table holds fewer than 250,000 clones, about 85% found once. CDR1 and CDR2 from the germline V gene are SGHVS and FQNEAQ. Trimming cost V 7 bases and J 5 bases; bases outside gene matches: 2. This CDR3 is 13 amino acids long. Followed longitudinally, the Seattle patients had been enrolled during active infection. Sequencing was performed on peripheral blood. The chain recombines TRBV7-8 with TRBJ1-6; 7 bases are shared with TRBD1. The receptor comes from a man aged 55 to 69 with COVID-19, enrolled during active disease. As DNA, the CDR3 is TGTGCCAGCACGGGACAGAATAATTCACCCCTCCACTTT. Residues: CASTGQNNSPLHF.